Listed here is a single T cell receptor (beta chain). The antigen is undetermined. Treatment in this sample: over 15 received Ad26.COV2.S at low or high dose, single or two shots; about 5 received placebo; per-sample allocation not given. Collection of samples fell on day 63 after the first vaccine or placebo injection. These data come from a study of Ad26.COV2.S vaccination and SARS-CoV-2 variants. Using immunoSEQ multiplex PCR, the repertoire was profiled, and TCRdb retains in-frame clones only, with some absent. The table lists about 420,000 clones, around 87% of them singletons. Whole-study findings and limits: Analyses that measured TCR breadth and depth may have underestimated total T cell responses.

The sequence derives from a person between 18 and 59 years old who received the Ad26.COV2.S COVID-19 vaccine or a placebo. Material: peripheral blood, obtained in a trial of Ad26.COV2.S vaccine versus placebo.

This chain's CDR3 is CASSAGSSSSYEQYF. The CDR3 DNA reads TGTGCCAGCAGCGCAGGTAGCTCGAGCTCCTACGAGCAGTACTTC. This chain joins TRBV9 and TRBJ2-7; D is uncertain. V was trimmed by 3 bases and J by 0 bases, leaving 13 bases between them. Germline loops: CDR1 SGDLS, CDR2 YYNGEE. The CDR3 has 15 amino acids.